This TCR beta chain comes out of a study of radiotherapy plus CTLA-4 blockade in lung cancer. Study-level information: There were objective responses in 18% of patients, and over 30% had disease control. Findings of the study overall: Early blood T cell clone dynamics reportedly forecast response best, with interferon-beta. TCR clones from tumors expanded in blood after radiotherapy plus ipilimumab.

It was focal radiation plus CTLA-4 blockade with ipilimumab that patients with chemo-refractory metastatic non-small-cell lung cancer received. TCRdb keeps only in-frame clones here, not all; method: immunoSEQ multiplex PCR. The profile shows around 99,000 clones, 80% to 90% of them singletons. The CDR3 consists of 16 residues. Looked up from germline, CDR1 is LNHDA and CDR2 is SQIVND (reference sequence). Between the trimmed V and J ends, which lost 3 bases and 0 bases, there was a span of 9 bases. About this clone: What it recognizes is unknown.

This specimen was peripheral blood, taken from a patient treated with radiotherapy plus ipilimumab. The chain uses TRBV19 and TRBJ2-6; D remains ambiguous. The clonotype was recovered from a human donor with non-small cell lung cancer that progressed on radiotherapy plus ipilimumab. CDR3 in amino acids: CASSIVKSSGANVLTF. CDR3 DNA sequence: TGTGCCAGTAGTATTGTGAAAAGCTCTGGGGCCAACGTCCTGACTTTC.